Below, 31 T cell receptor beta chains from the same sample are listed, as sequenced in a study of T-cell reconstitution after alpha-beta-depleted transplantation in children. Library preparation (for TCRbeta) was performed with unique molecular identifiers. MiXCR, applied by TCRdb to the PCR reads, yields one record per CDR3 protein. The table includes hundreds of thousands of distinct CDR3 sequences, 17% detected once. The sequenced sample was PBMCs, mostly from graft donor cells, obtained 360 days after TCRalphabeta/CD19-depleted stem cell transplant. These receptors originate from a male patient between 2 and 10 years old who had a stem cell transplant for acute lymphoblastic leukemia, so the T cells may come from the graft donor.

This clonotype was observed a few times. The chain carries TRBV5-1 and TRBJ1-1, with 7 bases fitting TRBD1. Germline CDR1 and CDR2: SGHRS and YFSETQ. CDR3 length: 13 amino acids. V trimming: 4 bases; J trimming: 6 bases; junction bases outside the gene matches: 6. As DNA, the CDR3 is TGCGCCAGCAGCGTCGGACAGGTCTCTGAAGCTTTCTTT. As protein: CASSVGQVSEAFF.

The rearrangement links TRBV20-1 to TRBJ2-2; a possible D gene is TRBD1 (5 bases). In germline, CDR1 is DFQATT, CDR2 SNEGSKA (reference sequence). The CDR3 consists of 12 residues. Trimming cost V 4 bases and J 6 bases, with 9 bases left between them. CDR3 sequence: CSATRDAGELFF. The CDR3 nucleotides are TGCAGTGCTACCAGGGATGCCGGGGAGCTGTTTTTT.

The chain has TRBV29-1 and TRBJ1-1; possibly TRBD1 for D (5 bases). Between the trimmed V and J ends, which lost 5 bases and 6 bases, there was a span of 13 bases. Germline V gene lookup returns CDR1 SQVTM and CDR2 ANQGSEA. This CDR3 region has 12 residues. The CDR3 is CSVSGRGAEAFF. The CDR3 DNA is TGCAGCGTTTCGGGGCGGGGGGCTGAAGCTTTCTTT.

This chain joins TRBV28 and TRBJ2-7, with no clear D. The germline V gene encodes CDR1 MDHEN and CDR2 SYDVKM. This CDR3 is built from 14 residues. Trimming shortened V by 5 bases and J by 6 bases, and 17 bases separated the two germline ends. The CDR3 sequence is CASSIRLLGAEQYF. In DNA form, the CDR3 reads TGTGCCAGCAGTATCCGCCTCCTGGGCGCCGAGCAGTACTTC.

The chain employs TRBV7-9 and TRBJ2-7; TRBD1 might be the D (7 bases). V lost 5 bases, J lost 1 base, and 18 bases lay in between. Germline V CDR1 and CDR2: SEHNR, FQNEAQ (reference sequence). The CDR3 extends over 16 amino acids. CDR3 in DNA: TGTGCCAGCAGCCTAGGGGGGACAGTAATTTCCTACGAGCAGTACTTC. Its protein is CASSLGGTVISYEQYF.

The sample holds a few counts of this clonotype. The chain joins TRBV20-1 to TRBJ2-5; the match to TRBD2 covers 11 bases. Germline assignment: CDR1 DFQATT and CDR2 SNEGSKA (reference sequence). This CDR3 region has 14 residues. J gave up 2 bases and V 6 bases, and 5 bases lay outside the gene matches. The CDR3 nucleotides are TGCAGTGCCTATCGACTAGCGGGACAAGAGACCCAGTACTTC. Protein: CSAYRLAGQETQYF.

There are many counts of this clonotype. The rearrangement joins TRBV20-1 to TRBJ2-3; D remains unclear. Trimming shortened V by 3 bases and J by 1 base, and 14 bases separated the two germline ends. The CDR3 runs to 15 residues. The germline CDR1 and CDR2 sequences are DFQATT and SNEGSKA (reference sequence). The CDR3 DNA reads TGCAGTGCTAGCCCCAGAGAGGTTCGCACAGATACGCAGTATTTT. It yields the protein CSASPREVRTDTQYF.

The genes are TRBV5-1 and TRBJ2-7; TRBD1 is a possible D gene (6 bases). The CDR3 covers 15 residues. CDR1 and CDR2 from the germline V gene are SGHRS and YFSETQ. V dropped 0 bases and J dropped 5 bases, with 15 bases sitting between them. The DNA of the CDR3 is TGCGCCAGCAGCTTGGCCTGGGCAGGGGTCAACGAGCAGTACTTC. Protein sequence: CASSLAWAGVNEQYF.

This clonotype has only a few counts. This chain links TRBV7-9 with TRBJ1-2; D is unclear. Germline V gene sequence: CDR1 SEHNR, CDR2 FQNEAQ (reference sequence). The CDR3 consists of 11 residues. The V end was cut by 4 bases, the J end by 5 bases, with 5 bases between. The CDR3, as DNA: TGTGCCAGCAGCTGGGAGTATGGCTACACCTTC. Encoded protein: CASSWEYGYTF.

This clonotype was counted ten times or more. Here the CDR3 reads CASSLWLGGNTEAFF. The CDR3 DNA follows: TGTGCCAGCAGCTTATGGTTAGGGGGGAACACTGAAGCTTTCTTT. This chain links TRBV7-2 with TRBJ1-1; D possibly corresponds to TRBD1 (6 bases). Germline values: CDR1 SGHTA, CDR2 FQGNSA. The CDR3 extends over 15 amino acids. V lost 2 bases and J 1 base, leaving 11 bases between the germline ends.

This clonotype was seen at least ten times. This chain joins TRBV29-1 and TRBJ2-7; 7 bases are a match to TRBD1. CDR1 is SQVTM, CDR2 ANQGSEA, per germline. The ends lost 5 bases at V and 0 bases at J; junction bases unmatched: 7. This CDR3 is built from 14 residues. In nucleotides, the CDR3 is TGCAGCGTTAGGACCGGGACAGCCTCCTACGAGCAGTACTTC. Protein product: CSVRTGTASYEQYF.

V is TRBV6-1 and J is TRBJ2-7; D ambiguous. Looked up from germline, CDR1 is MNHNS and CDR2 is SASEGT. The CDR3 runs 16 residues. Trimming left V 6 bases short and J 0 bases short, with 18 bases between. The chain's CDR3 is CASRLFSRKGSYEQYF. CDR3 DNA: TGTGCCAGCAGACTCTTTTCTAGAAAGGGCTCCTACGAGCAGTACTTC.

This sequence joins TRBV29-1 and TRBJ1-1, with a tentative D call TRBD1 (5 bases). CDR3 length: 10 amino acids. Germline V CDR1 and CDR2: SQVTM, ANQGSEA. The CDR3 reads CSGRGTEAFF. CDR3 nucleotide sequence: TGCAGTGGGAGGGGAACTGAAGCTTTCTTT.

This clonotype was seen a few times. The chain recombines TRBV29-1 with TRBJ2-7; 8 bases fit TRBD1. With V trimmed by 4 bases and J by 4 bases, 9 bases remained unmatched. The length of the CDR3 is 14 residues. Germline V gene data show CDR1 as SQVTM and CDR2 as ANQGSEA. The CDR3: CSVGGQVRPYEQYF. The CDR3 DNA is TGCAGCGTTGGGGGACAGGTCAGACCTTACGAGCAGTACTTC.

The rearrangement uses TRBV12-3 or TRBV12-4 and TRBJ2-3; 9 nucleotides line up with TRBD1. The J segment lost 3 bases and the V segment lost 3 bases, leaving 4 bases of the junction unmatched. The CDR3 runs 15 residues. CDR3 residues: CASSFGTGTTDTQYF. The CDR3 DNA sequence: TGTGCCAGCAGTTTTGGGACAGGGACGACAGATACGCAGTATTTT.

The rearrangement links TRBV29-1 to TRBJ2-3; D might be TRBD2 (7 bases). This CDR3 contains 15 residues. The germline V and J ends were trimmed by 4 bases and 0 bases, with 14 bases remaining between them. Germline-derived CDR1 and CDR2 are SQVTM and ANQGSEA. This chain's CDR3 is CSVAEGGGSTDTQYF. Written as DNA, the CDR3 is TGCAGCGTTGCCGAGGGAGGGGGTAGCACAGATACGCAGTATTTT.

The gene calls are TRBV12-3 or TRBV12-4 and TRBJ1-2; weak D call: TRBD1 (5 bases). The length of the CDR3 is 12 residues. Trimming took off 2 bases at V and 6 bases at J, with 7 bases between the two ends. The CDR3 spells CASSLTGDGYTF. The DNA of the CDR3 is TGTGCCAGCAGTTTAACAGGAGATGGCTACACCTTC.

This clonotype occurred a few times. The chain couples TRBV12-5 to TRBJ2-1; D is undetermined. The germline V gene has CDR1 LGHNT and CDR2 FRNRAP. The CDR3 totals 11 residues. V lost 5 bases to trimming and J lost 5 bases, with 4 bases between them. DNA of the CDR3: TGTGCTAGTGGTCAAAACAATGAGCAGTTCTTC. Translation: CASGQNNEQFF.

The chain uses TRBV6-1 and TRBJ2-2, with 8 positions matching TRBD1. This CDR3 comprises 15 residues. Germline CDR1 MNHNS, CDR2 SASEGT. The J segment lost 5 bases and the V segment lost 6 bases, leaving 8 bases of the junction unmatched. The CDR3 region is CASSRQGMGTGELFF. In nucleotides, the CDR3 is TGTGCCAGCAGCCGACAGGGGATGGGGACCGGGGAGCTGTTTTTT.

This clonotype was seen a few times. This chain connects TRBV10-3 to TRBJ2-7, with 11 bases fitting TRBD1. This CDR3 is built from 16 residues. Trimming at V came to 6 bases and at J to 0 bases, leaving 7 bases not matched to a gene. Per germline, CDR1 ENHRY and CDR2 SYGVKD. In DNA form, the CDR3 reads TGTGCCATCAGCCGGGACAGGGGGTCCAGCTCCTACGAGCAGTACTTC. This encodes CAISRDRGSSSYEQYF.

The chain recombines TRBV11-2 with TRBJ1-1; D uncertain. The CDR3 is 13 amino acids. V lost 5 bases to trimming and J lost 2 bases, with 9 bases between them. Germline V gives CDR1 SGHAT, CDR2 FQNNGV. CDR3 DNA: TGTGCCAGCAGCCGGTTCGCCAACACTGAAGCTTTCTTT. This codes for CASSRFANTEAFF.

The chain uses TRBV20-1 and TRBJ1-1; maybe TRBD1 (6 bases). Germline V gene sequence: CDR1 DFQATT, CDR2 SNEGSKA (reference sequence). Trimming cost V 7 bases and J 1 base, with 10 bases left between them. CDR3 length: 12 residues. The CDR3 nucleotides are TGCAGTGGCCAACAGGGGAACACTGAAGCTTTCTTT. Protein product: CSGQQGNTEAFF.

This chain joins TRBV19 and TRBJ2-1, with 7 bases that match TRBD1. This CDR3 is built from 14 residues. Germline CDR1 is LNHDA and CDR2 is SQIVND (reference sequence). V lost 9 bases, J lost 6 bases, and 11 bases stayed unmatched. The CDR3 DNA is TGTGCCAGCTCTGATGGGACAGCAAGCAATGAGCAGTTCTTC. Its protein product is CASSDGTASNEQFF.

The chain combines TRBV6-5 with TRBJ2-6; D assignment may be TRBD1 or TRBD2 (5 bases each). The germline CDR1 and CDR2 sequences are MNHEY and SVGAGI. This CDR3 is built from 17 residues. The ends were cut back, 0 bases at V and 0 bases at J, with 9 bases in the middle. CDR3 sequence reads: CASSYSGVDSGANVLTF. CDR3 bases: TGTGCCAGCAGTTACTCGGGGGTAGACTCTGGGGCCAACGTCCTGACTTTC.

The chain links TRBV6-4 to TRBJ2-7; TRBD2 agrees at 8 bases. Looked up from germline, CDR1 is MRHNA and CDR2 is SNTAGT. The length of the CDR3 is 13 residues. V shed 5 bases and J 2 bases; nucleotides not matched to a gene: 2. The CDR3 DNA reads TGTGCCAGCAGTAGCGGGAGTACCTACGAGCAGTACTTC. Translating it yields CASSSGSTYEQYF.

V is TRBV5-8 and J is TRBJ1-1, with D unresolved. V gave up 0 bases and J gave up 1 base, with 10 bases separating them. CDR3 length: 15 amino acids. Germline assignment: CDR1 SGHTS and CDR2 YDEGEE. This chain's CDR3 is CASSLVGIQNTEAFF. In nucleotides, the CDR3 is TGTGCCAGCAGCTTGGTGGGCATCCAGAACACTGAAGCTTTCTTT.

The V and J genes are TRBV9 and TRBJ2-1; TRBD2 aligns across 8 bases. The length of the CDR3 is 16 residues. Germline V CDR1 and CDR2: SGDLS, YYNGEE. V lost 0 bases and J lost 5; bases outside the gene matches: 7. In nucleotides, the CDR3 is TGTGCCAGCAGCGTAGCTCCGGGGGGGCCGAACAATGAGCAGTTCTTC. This sequence encodes CASSVAPGGPNNEQFF.

This clonotype was detected only a few times. This sequence joins TRBV2 and TRBJ2-1, with 7 bases identical to TRBD1. The CDR3 loop spans 15 amino acids. V was clipped by 6 bases and J by 2 bases; unmatched bases: 7. Germline V CDR1 and CDR2: SNHLY, FYNNEI. The CDR3 nucleotides are TGTGCCAGCAGGGGACAGACTTTAACCTACAATGAGCAGTTCTTC. Its translation: CASRGQTLTYNEQFF. Full variable domain (outside the CDR3, taken from reference TRBV2 and TRBJ2-1): EPEVTQTPSHQVTQMGQEVILRCVPISNHLYFYWYRQILGQKVEFLVSFYNNEISEKSEIFDDQFSVERPDGSNFTLKIRSTKLEDSAMYFCASRGQTLTYNEQFFGPGTRLTVL.

In this sample, this clonotype turned up a few times. The chain recombines TRBV6-1 with TRBJ1-2; possibly TRBD1 for D (5 bases). The V and J ends lost 4 bases and 4 bases respectively, with 13 bases between them. CDR3 length equals 14 residues. Looked up from germline, CDR1 is MNHNS and CDR2 is SASEGT. The CDR3 protein is CASSAQARGYGYTF. The CDR3 bases are TGTGCCAGCAGTGCCCAGGCGAGGGGCTATGGCTACACCTTC.

The gene calls are TRBV14 and TRBJ2-7; no firm D call. Trimming stripped 1 base from V and 7 bases from J, with 14 bases between. Germline V gene sequence: CDR1 SGHDN, CDR2 FVKESK. The CDR3 totals 14 residues. The CDR3 is CASSQVYGPTEQYF. The CDR3 DNA reads as TGTGCCAGCAGCCAAGTCTATGGACCTACGGAGCAGTACTTC.

This chain connects TRBV28 to TRBJ2-7; D perhaps matches TRBD2 (6 bases). CDR3 length: 16 amino acids. Looked up from germline, CDR1 is MDHEN and CDR2 is SYDVKM. The V end lost 1 base, the J end lost 5 bases, and 18 bases lay between the germline ends. CDR3 region: CASSLSTPRGFDEQYF. The CDR3 DNA reads as TGTGCCAGCAGTTTATCCACCCCGCGGGGCTTCGACGAGCAGTACTTC. The full variable domain, completed using reference TRBV28 and TRBJ2-7, is DVKVTQSSRYLVKRTGEKVFLECVQDMDHENMFWYRQDPGLGLRLIYFSYDVKMKEKGDIPEGYSVSREKKERFSLILESASTNQTSMYLCASSLSTPRGFDEQYFGPGTRLTVT.